Presented here are 31 T cell receptor beta chains from one specimen sequenced in a study of blood T cell repertoires in COVID-19 (dated by TCRdb to 2020 to 2021). The library was built by means of the immunoSEQ multiplex PCR assay. Not all clones reach the TCRdb copy of this immuneACCESS table, which keeps in-frame sequences only. Checked studies attribute under half of the gap to unresolved V genes and leave the rest unexplained. This sample lists 470,000 or so clones; approximately 90% were detected once. Jointly, the top ten make up around 4.5% of the sample. Material for sequencing was peripheral blood. These receptors were collected from a woman aged 25 to 39 with acute or convalescent COVID-19.

V usage is TRBV19 and J usage is TRBJ1-1, with D perhaps TRBD1 (6 bases). The CDR3 has 13 residues. Germline-derived CDR1 and CDR2 are LNHDA and SQIVND (reference sequence). Trimming removed 6 bases at V and 8 bases at J, with 16 bases between. CDR3 sequence reads: CASSQFTGREAFF. CDR3 nucleotides: TGTGCCAGTAGCCAATTTACAGGGAGAGAAGCTTTCTTT.

The chain joins TRBV27 to TRBJ2-5, with TRBD1 matching 12 bases. CDR1 and CDR2 from the germline V gene are MNHEY and SMNVEV (reference sequence). CDR3 size: 13 residues. Trimming at V came to 8 bases and at J to 6 bases, leaving 4 bases not matched to a gene. The CDR3 sequence is CASGTGGLQTQYF. The DNA of the CDR3 is TGTGCCAGCGGGACAGGGGGCTTGCAGACCCAGTACTTC.

The CDR3 sequence: CASRKGLYSGNTIYF. In DNA form, the CDR3 reads TGCGCCAGCAGGAAAGGACTGTACTCTGGAAACACCATATATTTT. This sequence joins TRBV10-2 and TRBJ1-3; D unclear. The germline CDR1 and CDR2 sequences are WSHSY and SAAADI. This CDR3 has 15 residues. V was cut by 6 bases and J by 0 bases, with 12 bases left in between.

The rearrangement joins TRBV5-6 to TRBJ1-1; TRBD1 might be the D (6 bases). The CDR3 is 13 residues long. Germline V gives CDR1 SGHDT, CDR2 YYEEEE. Trimming removed 1 base at V and 7 bases at J, with 11 bases between. CDR3 DNA sequence: TGTGCCAGCAGCTTGCAGGGGCAAGGTGAAGCTTTCTTT. This codes for CASSLQGQGEAFF.

The chain couples TRBV5-6 to TRBJ2-7, with D possibly TRBD1 on 6 matching bases. The CDR3 totals 12 residues. V lost 2 bases to trimming and J lost 4 bases, with 7 bases between them. Germline V gene sequence: CDR1 SGHDT, CDR2 YYEEEE. CDR3 sequence (DNA): TGTGCCAGCAGCTTCGACAGGTACGAGCAGTACTTC. Residues: CASSFDRYEQYF.

This chain links TRBV6-5 with TRBJ2-1, with a weak D call TRBD2 (6 bases). Germline CDR1 is MNHEY and CDR2 is SVGAGI. With 7 bases removed from V and 5 bases from J, the gap between germline ends came to 6 bases. This CDR3 comprises 11 residues. The CDR3 nucleotides read TGTGCCAGCACGGGGGACAATGAGCAGTTCTTC. This gives the protein CASTGDNEQFF.

The chain combines TRBV5-5 with TRBJ1-2; D is undetermined. V was clipped by 5 bases and J by 0 bases, with 11 bases between them. This CDR3 is 14 amino acids long. CDR1 and CDR2 (germline): SGHKS, YYEKEE (reference sequence). CDR3 sequence: CASRRAAANYGYTF. In DNA, the CDR3 is TGTGCCAGCAGGCGGGCAGCAGCTAACTATGGCTACACCTTC.

This sequence joins TRBV29-1 and TRBJ2-7; D unresolved. The CDR3 is 14 amino acids. CDR1 is SQVTM, CDR2 ANQGSEA, per germline. For the CDR3, the DNA is TGCAGGATCCGGGTGGTCTTCACCTCCTACGAGCAGTACTTC. This translates into CRIRVVFTSYEQYF.

J is TRBJ2-3 and V is TRBV7-8; a weak D match, TRBD2 (6 bases). CDR1 SGHVS and CDR2 FQNEAQ come from the germline V gene. There are 16 residues in the CDR3. Trimming removed 0 bases from V and 4 bases from J, with 14 bases in between. The CDR3 nucleotides read TGTGCCAGCAGCTTAGCGGGTAGCGGTGGGGCAGATACGCAGTATTTT. Protein: CASSLAGSGGADTQYF. Variable domain in full (rest from reference TRBV7-8 and TRBJ2-3): GAGVSQSPRYKVAKRGQDVALRCDPISGHVSLFWYQQALGQGPEFLTYFQNEAQLDKSGLPSDRFFAERPEGSVSTLKIQRTQQEDSAVYLCASSLAGSGGADTQYFGPGTRLTVL.

The chain recombines TRBV6-1 with TRBJ2-5; D possibly corresponds to TRBD1 (6 bases). Germline V lookup: CDR1 MNHNS, CDR2 SASEGT. V lost 2 bases and J 2 bases, leaving 12 bases between the germline ends. CDR3 length equals 15 residues. The CDR3 sequence is CASSEWLGAQETQYF. The CDR3 DNA is TGTGCCAGCAGTGAATGGCTGGGGGCACAAGAGACCCAGTACTTC.

This chain connects TRBV7-9 to TRBJ1-1, with D possibly TRBD1 on 6 matching bases. This CDR3 contains 16 residues. The V end was cut by 3 bases, the J end by 2 bases, with 16 bases between. Germline V gives CDR1 SEHNR, CDR2 FQNEAQ (reference sequence). CDR3 region: CASSLYRDTKNTEAFF. The CDR3 nucleotides read TGTGCCAGCAGCTTGTACCGGGACACCAAAAACACTGAAGCTTTCTTT.

This clone was recorded once. The V and J genes are TRBV5-6 and TRBJ2-3, with 7 positions matching TRBD1. V dropped 4 bases and J dropped 0; count of bases not matched to a gene: 8. There are 16 residues in the CDR3. Germline assignment: CDR1 SGHDT and CDR2 YYEEEE. The chain's CDR3 is CASSTRQGLSTDTQYF. CDR3 sequence (DNA): TGTGCCAGCAGCACCCGACAGGGTTTAAGCACAGATACGCAGTATTTT.

The chain recombines TRBV19 with TRBJ1-3, with D maybe TRBD1 (5 bases). Germline V gene sequence: CDR1 LNHDA, CDR2 SQIVND (reference sequence). The V gene lost 3 bases and the J gene lost 0 bases, with 9 bases spanning the gap. The CDR3 covers 15 residues. The CDR3 DNA follows: TGTGCCAGTAGTATGGGGCACTCCTCTGGAAACACCATATATTTT. Translating gives CASSMGHSSGNTIYF.

This chain connects TRBV11-2 to TRBJ1-1; D unclear. Trimming pared 1 base from V and 1 base from J, leaving 10 bases between. Germline assignment: CDR1 SGHAT and CDR2 FQNNGV. The CDR3 runs to 15 residues. CDR3 DNA: TGTGCCAGCAGCTTAGGACCGGAGGCGAACACTGAAGCTTTCTTT. Protein product: CASSLGPEANTEAFF. Variable domain in full (rest from reference TRBV11-2 and TRBJ1-1): EAGVAQSPRYKIIEKRQSVAFWCNPISGHATLYWYQQILGQGPKLLIQFQNNGVVDDSQLPKDRFSAERLKGVDSTLKIQPAKLEDSAVYLCASSLGPEANTEAFFGQGTRLTVV.

This clone was picked up a small number of times. The chain employs TRBV5-5 and TRBJ1-6; no firm D call. In germline, CDR1 is SGHKS, CDR2 YYEKEE (reference sequence). With 4 bases removed from V and 7 bases from J, the gap between germline ends came to 15 bases. The CDR3 loop spans 15 amino acids. The CDR3 bases are TGTGCCAGCAGCGGCAGTGCCTCGGAGAATTCACCCCTCCACTTT. This sequence encodes CASSGSASENSPLHF.

This clone showed up just once. The V gene is TRBV24-1, the J gene TRBJ2-1, with D possibly matching TRBD2 (7 bases). The germline V gene encodes CDR1 KGHDR and CDR2 SFDVKD. Trimming shortened V by 6 bases and J by 4 bases, and 12 bases separated the two germline ends. The length of the CDR3 is 14 residues. CDR3 nucleotides: TGTGCCACCAGTAGGGGGGGGGATTACAATGAGCAGTTCTTC. It is translated as CATSRGGDYNEQFF.

The gene calls are TRBV15 and TRBJ2-7; TRBD1 matches 8 bases. J gave up 7 bases and V 5 bases, and 13 bases lay outside the gene matches. The CDR3 runs 15 residues. The germline V gene encodes CDR1 LNHNV and CDR2 YYDKDF (reference sequence). The CDR3 is CATSHSGRGPVEQYF. DNA for the CDR3: TGTGCCACCAGCCACTCGGGCAGGGGGCCTGTAGAGCAGTACTTC. Complete variable domain (other parts from reference TRBV15 and TRBJ2-7): DAMVIQNPRYQVTQFGKPVTLSCSQTLNHNVMYWYQQKSSQAPKLLFHYYDKDFNNEADTPDNFQSRRPNTSFCFLDIRSPGLGDTAMYLCATSHSGRGPVEQYFGPGTRLTVT.

V is TRBV19 and J is TRBJ2-3; TRBD2 matches at 12 bases. The CDR3 is made up of 16 amino acids. V was clipped by 5 bases and J by 6 bases; unmatched bases: 9. Germline V CDR1 and CDR2: LNHDA, SQIVND (reference sequence). The CDR3 nucleotides read TGTGCCAGTAGTGTCCTAGCGGGGGGGCCTGGTGATACGCAGTATTTT. Translation gives CASSVLAGGPGDTQYF.

This clone was counted a few times. The rearrangement joins TRBV11-2 to TRBJ2-7; TRBD2 might be the D (5 bases). The V gene lost 2 bases and the J gene lost 7 bases, with 24 bases spanning the gap. The CDR3 spans 17 residues. Germline lookup yields CDR1 SGHAT and CDR2 FQNNGV. CDR3 loop: CASSLKWTGYLPGEQYF. The CDR3 region has the DNA TGTGCCAGCAGCTTAAAATGGACGGGGTACCTTCCGGGAGAGCAGTACTTC.

The V and J genes are TRBV11-2 and TRBJ2-7; D call uncertain. From germline, CDR1 is SGHAT and CDR2 FQNNGV. The CDR3 sequence is 17 residues long. Trimming shortened V by 1 base and J by 0 bases, and 16 bases separated the two germline ends. The CDR3 here is CASSLVALTKSSYEQYF. CDR3 coding DNA: TGTGCCAGCAGCTTAGTAGCCCTTACCAAATCCTCCTACGAGCAGTACTTC.

The chain links TRBV28 to TRBJ2-1; TRBD2 agrees at 15 bases. The CDR3 loop spans 19 amino acids. Losses at the gene ends were 1 base for V and 3 bases for J; bases not matched to a gene: 7. Germline values: CDR1 MDHEN, CDR2 SYDVKM. The CDR3 loop is CASSLSGLAGGSIYNEQFF. CDR3 nucleotide sequence: TGTGCCAGCAGTTTATCGGGACTAGCGGGGGGTTCGATCTACAATGAGCAGTTCTTC.

CDR3 coding DNA: TGTGCCAGTAGAATCAGGGTTAACTATGGCTACACCTTC. Amino acids: CASRIRVNYGYTF. The chain employs TRBV2 and TRBJ1-2; a possible D gene is TRBD1 (5 bases). This CDR3 comprises 13 residues. V was cut by 9 bases and J by 1 base, with 12 bases left in between. Looked up from germline, CDR1 is SNHLY and CDR2 is FYNNEI.

This clone showed up many times. The chain has TRBV29-1 and TRBJ1-1; a weak D match, TRBD1 (6 bases). Trimming stripped 7 bases from V and 4 bases from J, with 19 bases between. CDR3 length: 14 amino acids. Looked up from germline, CDR1 is SQVTM and CDR2 is ANQGSEA. CDR3 nucleotide sequence: TGCAGCGCCGTACAGGGATTGTCTAGCACTGAAGCTTTCTTT. Translating it yields CSAVQGLSSTEAFF.

This chain uses TRBV5-1 with TRBJ2-5, with 10 bases lining up with TRBD2. The germline V gene encodes CDR1 SGHRS and CDR2 YFSETQ. After removal of 4 bases from V and 3 bases from J, the junction contained 6 bases not matched to a gene. This CDR3 contains 15 residues. The CDR3 loop is CASSPAGGPKETQYF. CDR3 DNA: TGCGCCAGCAGCCCAGCGGGGGGGCCTAAAGAGACCCAGTACTTC.

This chain uses TRBV28 with TRBJ1-1, with a weak D call TRBD1 (6 bases). The CDR3 has 16 residues. Germline CDR1 MDHEN, CDR2 SYDVKM. Trimming cost V 3 bases and J 5 bases, with 19 bases left between them. CDR3 in DNA: TGTGCCAGCAGTTTGCGGCAGGGGCCCGCCCTAACTGAAGCTTTCTTT. It yields the protein CASSLRQGPALTEAFF.

V usage is TRBV5-1 and J usage is TRBJ2-1, with TRBD2 as a possible D gene (5 bases). Germline CDR1 is SGHRS and CDR2 is YFSETQ. V lost 6 bases and J lost 2, with 21 bases in between. The CDR3 consists of 17 residues. The CDR3 protein is CASTLGPPDLPYNEQFF. The DNA for the CDR3 is TGCGCCAGCACCCTTGGGCCCCCGGACTTACCCTACAATGAGCAGTTCTTC. The full variable domain, its missing parts supplied by reference TRBV5-1 and TRBJ2-1, is KAGVTQTPRYLIKTRGQQVTLSCSPISGHRSVSWYQQTPGQGLQFLFEYFSETQRNKGNFPGRFSGRQFSNSRSEMNVSTLELGDSALYLCASTLGPPDLPYNEQFFGPGTRLTVL.

V and J are TRBV30 and TRBJ2-1; 7 nucleotides agree with TRBD2. The germline V gene encodes CDR1 GTSNPN and CDR2 SVGIG (reference sequence). The CDR3 is 14 amino acids. With V trimmed by 0 bases and J by 7 bases, 6 bases remained unmatched. The CDR3 protein is CAWSVETSWNEQFF. As DNA, the CDR3 is TGTGCCTGGAGTGTTGAGACTAGCTGGAATGAGCAGTTCTTC.

The chain uses TRBV3-1 (or the pseudogene TRBV3-2) and TRBJ1-2; D is perhaps TRBD1 (5 bases). CDR1 and CDR2 from the germline V gene are LGHDT and YNNKEL (reference sequence). This CDR3 has 15 amino acids. V was clipped by 4 bases and J by 4 bases, with 16 bases between them. The CDR3 loop is CASSRRLGEGYGYTF. Written as DNA, the CDR3 is TGTGCCAGCAGCCGGCGATTGGGGGAGGGCTATGGCTACACCTTC.

The rearrangement uses TRBV6-5 and TRBJ2-5, with D perhaps matching TRBD1 (6 bases). The germline gives CDR1 MNHEY, CDR2 SVGAGI. This CDR3 is built from 12 residues. V was pared by 5 bases and J by 5 bases, with 9 bases between. CDR3 DNA sequence: TGTGCCAGCAGTACAGGGTTTGAGACCCAGTACTTC. Encoded protein: CASSTGFETQYF.

The rearrangement links TRBV19 to TRBJ1-2, with 7 bases that match TRBD1. V shed 6 bases, J shed 5 bases, and the junction held 6 bases outside the gene matches. Germline V gene lookup returns CDR1 LNHDA and CDR2 SQIVND (reference sequence). This CDR3 is 13 amino acids long. The CDR3 region is CASRTRGPYGYTF. The CDR3 DNA reads as TGTGCCAGTAGAACTAGGGGGCCGTATGGCTACACCTTC.

The V gene is TRBV11-2, the J gene TRBJ2-7; 7 positions match TRBD1. CDR1 and CDR2 (germline): SGHAT, FQNNGV. The ends lost 7 bases at V and 4 bases at J; junction bases unmatched: 7. The CDR3 has 13 residues. The CDR3, as DNA: TGTGCCAGCACCCTGACAGGGACATACGAGCAGTACTTC. Protein sequence: CASTLTGTYEQYF.